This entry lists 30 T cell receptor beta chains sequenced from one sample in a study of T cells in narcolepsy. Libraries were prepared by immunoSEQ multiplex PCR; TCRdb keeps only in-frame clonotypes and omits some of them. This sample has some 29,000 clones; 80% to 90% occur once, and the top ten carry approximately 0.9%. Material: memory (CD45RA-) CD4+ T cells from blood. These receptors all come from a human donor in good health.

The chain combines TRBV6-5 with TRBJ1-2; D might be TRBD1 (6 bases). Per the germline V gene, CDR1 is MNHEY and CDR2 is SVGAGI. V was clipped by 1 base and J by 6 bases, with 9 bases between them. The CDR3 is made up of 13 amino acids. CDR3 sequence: CASSYWAGDGYTF. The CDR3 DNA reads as TGTGCCAGCAGTTACTGGGCAGGGGATGGCTACACCTTC.

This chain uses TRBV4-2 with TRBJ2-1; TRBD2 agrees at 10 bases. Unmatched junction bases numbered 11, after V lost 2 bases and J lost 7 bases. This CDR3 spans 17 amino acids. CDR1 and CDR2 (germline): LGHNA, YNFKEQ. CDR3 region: CASSQRVPAGGGNEQFF. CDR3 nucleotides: TGTGCCAGCAGCCAAAGGGTTCCAGCGGGAGGGGGGAATGAGCAGTTCTTC.

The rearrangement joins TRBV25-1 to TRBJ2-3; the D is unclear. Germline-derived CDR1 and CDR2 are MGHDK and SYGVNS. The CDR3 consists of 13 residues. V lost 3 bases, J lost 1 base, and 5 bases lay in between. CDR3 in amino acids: CASSDRGTDTQYF. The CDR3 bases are TGTGCCAGCAGTGATCGGGGCACAGATACGCAGTATTTT.

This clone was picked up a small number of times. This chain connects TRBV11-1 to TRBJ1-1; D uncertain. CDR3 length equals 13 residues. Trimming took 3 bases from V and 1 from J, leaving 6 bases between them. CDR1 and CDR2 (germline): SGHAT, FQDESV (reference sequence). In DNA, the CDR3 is TGTGCCAGCAGCTTGTACCCGAACACTGAAGCTTTCTTT. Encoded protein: CASSLYPNTEAFF. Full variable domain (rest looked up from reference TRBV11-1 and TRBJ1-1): EAEVAQSPRYKITEKSQAVAFWCDPISGHATLYWYRQILGQGPELLVQFQDESVVDDSQLPKDRFSAERLKGVDSTLKIQPAELGDSAMYLCASSLYPNTEAFFGQGTRLTVV.

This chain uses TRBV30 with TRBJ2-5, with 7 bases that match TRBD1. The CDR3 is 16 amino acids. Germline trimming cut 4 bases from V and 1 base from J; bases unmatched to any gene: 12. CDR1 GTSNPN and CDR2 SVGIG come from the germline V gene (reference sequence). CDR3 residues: CAWIPSLRDSQETQYF. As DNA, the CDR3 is TGTGCCTGGATCCCCTCCTTAAGGGACAGCCAAGAGACCCAGTACTTC.

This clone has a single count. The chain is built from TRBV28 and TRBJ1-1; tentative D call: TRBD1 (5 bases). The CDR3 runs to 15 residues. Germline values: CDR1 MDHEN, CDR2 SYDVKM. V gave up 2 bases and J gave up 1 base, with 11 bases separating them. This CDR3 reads CASSLGGLANTEAFF. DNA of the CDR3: TGTGCCAGCAGTTTAGGGGGGTTAGCGAACACTGAAGCTTTCTTT.

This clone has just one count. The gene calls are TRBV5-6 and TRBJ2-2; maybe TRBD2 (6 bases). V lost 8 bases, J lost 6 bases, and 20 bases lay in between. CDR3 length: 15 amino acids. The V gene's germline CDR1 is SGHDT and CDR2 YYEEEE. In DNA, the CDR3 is TGTGCCAGTTCCTACCGGGACTCGACGCCCGGGGAGCTGTTTTTT. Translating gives CASSYRDSTPGELFF. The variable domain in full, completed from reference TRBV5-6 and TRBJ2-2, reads DAGVTQSPTHLIKTRGQQVTLRCSPKSGHDTVSWYQQALGQGPQFIFQYYEEEERQRGNFPDRFSGHQFPNYSSELNVNALLLGDSALYLCASSYRDSTPGELFFGEGSRLTVL.

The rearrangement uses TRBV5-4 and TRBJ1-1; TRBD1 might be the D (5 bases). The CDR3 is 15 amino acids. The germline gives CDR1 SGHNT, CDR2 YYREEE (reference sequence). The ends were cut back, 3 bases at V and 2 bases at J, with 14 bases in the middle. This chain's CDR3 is CASSSLDNINTEAFF. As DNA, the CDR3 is TGTGCCAGCAGCTCCTTGGACAACATTAACACTGAAGCTTTCTTT.

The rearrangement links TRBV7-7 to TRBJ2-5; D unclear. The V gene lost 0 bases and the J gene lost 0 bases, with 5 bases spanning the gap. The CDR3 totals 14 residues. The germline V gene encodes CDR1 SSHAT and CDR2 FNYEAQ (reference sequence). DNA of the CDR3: TGTGCCAGCAGCTTAGCGGGCTACCAAGAGACCCAGTACTTC. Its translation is CASSLAGYQETQYF. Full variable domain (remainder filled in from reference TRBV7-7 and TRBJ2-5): GAGVSQSPRYKVTKRGQDVTLRCDPISSHATLYWYQQALGQGPEFLTYFNYEAQPDKSGLPSDRFSAERPEGSISTLTIQRTEQRDSAMYRCASSLAGYQETQYFGPGTRLLVL.

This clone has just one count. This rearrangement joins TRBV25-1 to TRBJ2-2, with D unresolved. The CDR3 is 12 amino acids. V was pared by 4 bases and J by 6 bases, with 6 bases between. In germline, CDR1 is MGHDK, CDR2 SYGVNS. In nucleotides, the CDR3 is TGTGCCAGCAGTGTACACGCCGGGGAGCTGTTTTTT. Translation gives CASSVHAGELFF.

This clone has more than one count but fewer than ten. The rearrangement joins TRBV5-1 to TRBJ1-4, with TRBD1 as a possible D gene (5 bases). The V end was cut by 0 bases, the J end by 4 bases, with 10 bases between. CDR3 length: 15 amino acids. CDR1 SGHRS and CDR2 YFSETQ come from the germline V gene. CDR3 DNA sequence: TGCGCCAGCAGCTTGGGACAGTCCCGTAATGAAAAACTGTTTTTT. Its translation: CASSLGQSRNEKLFF. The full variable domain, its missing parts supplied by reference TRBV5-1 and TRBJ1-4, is KAGVTQTPRYLIKTRGQQVTLSCSPISGHRSVSWYQQTPGQGLQFLFEYFSETQRNKGNFPGRFSGRQFSNSRSEMNVSTLELGDSALYLCASSLGQSRNEKLFFGSGTQLSVL.

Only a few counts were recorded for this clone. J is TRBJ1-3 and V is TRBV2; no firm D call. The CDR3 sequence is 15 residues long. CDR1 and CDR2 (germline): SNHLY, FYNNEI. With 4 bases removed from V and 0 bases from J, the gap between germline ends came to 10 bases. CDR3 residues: CASSVTGSSGNTIYF. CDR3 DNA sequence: TGTGCCAGCAGTGTGACGGGGTCCTCTGGAAACACCATATATTTT.

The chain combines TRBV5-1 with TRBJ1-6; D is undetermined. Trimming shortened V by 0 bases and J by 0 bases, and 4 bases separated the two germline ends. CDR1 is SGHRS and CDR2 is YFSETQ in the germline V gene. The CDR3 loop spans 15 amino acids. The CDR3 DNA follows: TGCGCCAGCAGCTTGGTCAGCTCCTATAATTCACCCCTCCACTTT. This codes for CASSLVSSYNSPLHF.

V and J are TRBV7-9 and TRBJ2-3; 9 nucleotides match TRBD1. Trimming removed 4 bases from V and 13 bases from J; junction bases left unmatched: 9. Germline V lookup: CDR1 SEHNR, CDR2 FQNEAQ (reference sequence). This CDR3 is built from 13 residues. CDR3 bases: TGTGCCAGCAGCTACGGGGACAGGGAGAATGAGTATTTT. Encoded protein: CASSYGDRENEYF.

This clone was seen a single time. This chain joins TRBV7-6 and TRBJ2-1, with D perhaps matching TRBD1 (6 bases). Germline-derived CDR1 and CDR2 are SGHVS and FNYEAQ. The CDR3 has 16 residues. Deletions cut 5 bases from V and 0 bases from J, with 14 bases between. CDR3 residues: CASSLMTDSSYNEQFF. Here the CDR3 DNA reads TGTGCCAGCAGCCTTATGACGGACAGCTCCTACAATGAGCAGTTCTTC.

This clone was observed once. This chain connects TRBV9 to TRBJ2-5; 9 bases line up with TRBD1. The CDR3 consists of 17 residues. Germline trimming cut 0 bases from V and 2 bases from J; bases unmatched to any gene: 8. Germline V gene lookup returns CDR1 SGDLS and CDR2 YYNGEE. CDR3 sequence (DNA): TGTGCCAGCAGCGTAGACCCCGGGACAGGGATACAAGAGACCCAGTACTTC. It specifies CASSVDPGTGIQETQYF.

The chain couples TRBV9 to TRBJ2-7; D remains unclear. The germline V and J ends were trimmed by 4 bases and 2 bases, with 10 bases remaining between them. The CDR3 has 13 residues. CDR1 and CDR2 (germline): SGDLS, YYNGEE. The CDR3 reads CASSPAPTYEQYF. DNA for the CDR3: TGTGCCAGCAGCCCCGCCCCAACCTACGAGCAGTACTTC. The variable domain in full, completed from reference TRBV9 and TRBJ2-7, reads DSGVTQTPKHLITATGQRVTLRCSPRSGDLSVYWYQQSLDQGLQFLIQYYNGEERAKGNILERFSAQQFPDLHSELNLSSLELGDSALYFCASSPAPTYEQYFGPGTRLTVT.

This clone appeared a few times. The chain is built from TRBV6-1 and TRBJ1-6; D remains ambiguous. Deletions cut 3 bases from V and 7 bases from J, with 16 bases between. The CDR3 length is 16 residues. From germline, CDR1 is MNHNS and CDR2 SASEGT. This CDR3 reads CASSDAWGGKNSPLHF. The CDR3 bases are TGTGCCAGCAGTGACGCATGGGGAGGGAAGAATTCACCCCTCCACTTT.

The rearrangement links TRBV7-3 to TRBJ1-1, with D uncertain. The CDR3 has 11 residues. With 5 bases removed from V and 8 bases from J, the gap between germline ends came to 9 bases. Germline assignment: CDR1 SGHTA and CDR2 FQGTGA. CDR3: CASSQRYEAFF. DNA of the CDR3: TGTGCCAGCAGCCAAAGGTACGAAGCTTTCTTT.

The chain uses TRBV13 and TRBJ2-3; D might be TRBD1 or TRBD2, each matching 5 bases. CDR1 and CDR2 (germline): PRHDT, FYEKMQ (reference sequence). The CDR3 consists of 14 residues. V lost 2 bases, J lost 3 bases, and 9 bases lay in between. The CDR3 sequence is CASSLSGRTDTQYF. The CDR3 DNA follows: TGTGCCAGCAGCTTATCGGGGCGGACAGATACGCAGTATTTT.

CDR3: CASSELGQVPTRGYTF. The CDR3 nucleotides are TGTGCCAGCAGTGAGTTGGGACAGGTCCCAACACGGGGCTACACCTTC. The chain employs TRBV6-1 and TRBJ1-2, with 8 bases identical to TRBD1. Germline V gene data show CDR1 as MNHNS and CDR2 as SASEGT. J was trimmed by 8 bases and V by 3 bases; bases with no gene match: 14. The CDR3 loop spans 16 amino acids.

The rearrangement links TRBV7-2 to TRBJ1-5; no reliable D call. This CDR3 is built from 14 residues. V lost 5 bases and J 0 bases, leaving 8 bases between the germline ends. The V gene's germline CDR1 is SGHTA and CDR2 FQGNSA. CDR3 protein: CASSRGLSNQPQHF. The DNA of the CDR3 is TGTGCCAGCAGCCGGGGTCTTAGCAATCAGCCCCAGCATTTT.

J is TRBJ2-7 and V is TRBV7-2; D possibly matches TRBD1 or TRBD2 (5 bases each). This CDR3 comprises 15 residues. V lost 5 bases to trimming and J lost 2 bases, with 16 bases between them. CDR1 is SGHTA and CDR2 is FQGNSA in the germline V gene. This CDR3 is CASSLAGAVPYEQYF. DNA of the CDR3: TGTGCCAGCAGCCTCGCCGGGGCGGTCCCCTACGAGCAGTACTTC.

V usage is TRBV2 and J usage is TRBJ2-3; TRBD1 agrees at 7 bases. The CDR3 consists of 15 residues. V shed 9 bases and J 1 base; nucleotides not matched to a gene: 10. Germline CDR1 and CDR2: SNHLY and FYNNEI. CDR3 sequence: CARTLTGLGTDTQYF. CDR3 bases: TGTGCCAGAACGCTGACAGGGCTCGGCACAGATACGCAGTATTTT. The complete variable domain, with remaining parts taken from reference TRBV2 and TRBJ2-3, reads EPEVTQTPSHQVTQMGQEVILRCVPISNHLYFYWYRQILGQKVEFLVSFYNNEISEKSEIFDDQFSVERPDGSNFTLKIRSTKLEDSAMYFCARTLTGLGTDTQYFGPGTRLTVL.

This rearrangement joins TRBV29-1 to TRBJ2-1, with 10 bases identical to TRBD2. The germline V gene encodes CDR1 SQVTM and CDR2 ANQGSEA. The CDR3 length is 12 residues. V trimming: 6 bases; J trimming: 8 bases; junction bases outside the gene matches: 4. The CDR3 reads CSVASGSYEQFF. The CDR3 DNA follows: TGCAGCGTGGCTAGCGGGAGTTATGAGCAGTTCTTC.

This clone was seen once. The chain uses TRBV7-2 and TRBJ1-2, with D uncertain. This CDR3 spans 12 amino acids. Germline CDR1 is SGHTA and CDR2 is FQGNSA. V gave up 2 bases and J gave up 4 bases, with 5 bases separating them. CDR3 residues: CASSLTPYGYTF. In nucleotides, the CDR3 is TGTGCCAGCAGCTTAACCCCCTATGGCTACACCTTC.

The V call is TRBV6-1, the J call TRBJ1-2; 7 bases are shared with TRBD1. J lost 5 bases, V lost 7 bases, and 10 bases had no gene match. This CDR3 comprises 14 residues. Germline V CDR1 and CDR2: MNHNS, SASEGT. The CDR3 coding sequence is TGTGCCAGCAAACCGGGACAGAACTTTTATGGCTACACCTTC. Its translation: CASKPGQNFYGYTF.

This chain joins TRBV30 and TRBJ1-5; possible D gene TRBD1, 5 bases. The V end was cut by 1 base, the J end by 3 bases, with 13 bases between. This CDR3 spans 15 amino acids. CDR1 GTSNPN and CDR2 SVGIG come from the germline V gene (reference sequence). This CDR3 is CAWSGGIDANQPQHF. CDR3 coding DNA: TGTGCCTGGAGTGGGGGGATCGACGCCAATCAGCCCCAGCATTTT.

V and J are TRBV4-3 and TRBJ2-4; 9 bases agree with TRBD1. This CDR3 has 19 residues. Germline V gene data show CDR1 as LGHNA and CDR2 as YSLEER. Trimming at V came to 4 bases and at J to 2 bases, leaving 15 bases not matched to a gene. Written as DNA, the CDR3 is TGCGCCAGCAGCCCCCAAATCTGGACAGGGGATGGGACCAAAAACATTCAGTACTTC. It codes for CASSPQIWTGDGTKNIQYF.

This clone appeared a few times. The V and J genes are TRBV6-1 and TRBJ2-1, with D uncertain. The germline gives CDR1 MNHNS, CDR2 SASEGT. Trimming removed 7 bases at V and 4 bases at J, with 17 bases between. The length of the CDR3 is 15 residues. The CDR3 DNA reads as TGTGCCAGCACCAAGGCTTCCGGACGGTACAATGAGCAGTTCTTC. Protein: CASTKASGRYNEQFF.